A selection of T cell receptor beta chains follows, all from one sample in a study of blood T cell repertoires in COVID-19. The method was immunoSEQ multiplex PCR; TCRdb's version includes in-frame clones alone and lacks a portion of them. This sample has about 190,000 clones, with 70% to 90% found just once. The source material was peripheral blood. The origin of the receptors is a woman aged 40-49 years who had recovered from COVID-19. Both conserved end residues are part of each CDR3. D genes are given only for firm matches. Not all rows give a size; the values are once, few, many and, for expanded clones, a class.

D,size,V,J,CDR3,DNA
TRBD2,.,TRBV27,TRBJ2-7,CASRHGLAGTYEQYF,TGTGCCAGCCGCCACGGACTAGCGGGGACCTACGAGCAGTACTTC
.,.,TRBV7-2,TRBJ2-2,CASSLDRETGELFF,TGTGCCAGCAGCTTAGACAGGGAGACCGGGGAGCTGTTTTTT
TRBD1,once,TRBV4-2,TRBJ2-1,CASSQVAGTGGREQFF,TGTGCCAGCAGCCAAGTTGCCGGGACAGGGGGGCGTGAGCAGTTCTTC
.,few,TRBV7-3,TRBJ1-1,CASSRAGANTEAFF,TGTGCCAGCAGTCGGGCTGGGGCGAACACTGAAGCTTTCTTT
.,.,TRBV2,TRBJ2-7,CASSELAEQYF,TGTGCCAGCAGTGAGCTAGCTGAGCAGTACTTC
.,.,TRBV18,TRBJ2-3,CASSPYSGSPDTQYF,TGTGCCAGCTCACCGTATTCCGGGAGCCCAGATACGCAGTATTTT
.,once,TRBV6-5,TRBJ2-7,CASRGTGGPVHEQYF,TGTGCCAGCAGGGGAACTGGAGGGCCAGTCCACGAGCAGTACTTC
.,.,TRBV6-5,TRBJ1-1,CASSYSLAGNTEAFF,TGTGCCAGCAGTTACTCGTTGGCAGGGAACACTGAAGCTTTCTTT
TRBD2,once,TRBV19,TRBJ2-1,CASRLAGVQEQFF,TGTGCCAGTAGACTAGCGGGAGTGCAGGAGCAGTTCTTC
TRBD2,.,TRBV2,TRBJ2-1,CASSGETSVYNEQFF,TGTGCCAGCAGTGGGGAAACTAGCGTATACAATGAGCAGTTCTTC
TRBD2,few,TRBV9,TRBJ2-2,CASSVSGRAPGELFF,TGTGCCAGCAGCGTTAGCGGGAGGGCCCCCGGGGAGCTGTTTTTT
TRBD1,.,TRBV30,TRBJ2-7,CAWDKPGQGKYEQYF,TGTGCCTGGGATAAGCCGGGACAGGGGAAGTACGAGCAGTACTTC
.,once,TRBV27,TRBJ2-7,CASSLGREYYEQYF,TGTGCCAGCAGTTTAGGCAGGGAATACTACGAGCAGTACTTC
TRBD2,.,TRBV3-1/TRBV3-2,TRBJ2-1,CASSQVSGRGSYNEQFF,TGTGCCAGCAGCCAAGTCAGCGGGAGGGGCTCCTACAATGAGCAGTTCTTC
TRBD2,.,TRBV5-1,TRBJ2-7,CASSRTSTPYEQYF,TGCGCCAGCAGCAGGACTAGCACGCCCTACGAGCAGTACTTC
.,.,TRBV5-1,TRBJ1-1,CASSALREFRTEAFF,TGCGCCAGCAGTGCCTTGAGGGAGTTCCGCACTGAAGCTTTCTTT
TRBD1,.,TRBV19,TRBJ1-2,CASRSQGVYGYTF,TGTGCCAGTAGGTCCCAGGGGGTCTATGGCTACACCTTC
TRBD1,.,TRBV19,TRBJ1-3,CASKDRGLTNTIYF,TGTGCCAGCAAGGACAGGGGGCTGACAAACACCATATATTTT
TRBD1,few,TRBV28,TRBJ1-4,CASSANRGRGEKLFF,TGTGCCAGCAGTGCAAACAGGGGGCGCGGTGAAAAACTGTTTTTT
TRBD2,.,TRBV4-2,TRBJ2-3,CASSQEASGSPDTQYF,TGTGCCAGCAGCCAAGAGGCTAGCGGGAGTCCGGATACGCAGTATTTT
.,.,TRBV18,TRBJ1-4,CASSPPREANEKLFF,TGTGCCAGCTCACCACCCCGGGAGGCTAATGAAAAACTGTTTTTT
TRBD2,.,TRBV5-1,TRBJ2-5,CASSFLAGERETQYF,TGCGCCAGCAGCTTTCTAGCGGGAGAAAGAGAGACCCAGTACTTC
TRBD1,.,TRBV2,TRBJ1-1,CASSWDRTNTEAFF,TGTGCCAGCAGCTGGGACAGGACGAACACTGAAGCTTTCTTT
.,.,TRBV23-1,TRBJ2-5,CANKGADPYQETQYF,TGCGCCAACAAAGGGGCGGACCCGTACCAAGAGACCCAGTACTTC
.,.,TRBV28,TRBJ1-1,CASRGGAQNLGTEAFF,TGTGCCAGCAGGGGGGGGGCGCAAAATTTGGGCACTGAAGCTTTCTTT
.,.,TRBV10-3,TRBJ1-1,CVTAPAAATEAFF,TGTGTCACCGCCCCCGCGGCAGCCACTGAAGCTTTCTTT
TRBD2,.,TRBV19,TRBJ2-5,CASTPSGRPGETQYF,TGTGCCAGTACTCCTAGCGGGAGGCCCGGTGAGACCCAGTACTTC
TRBD2,.,TRBV3-1/TRBV3-2,TRBJ2-5,CASSQGSGRVGETQYF,TGTGCCAGCAGCCAAGGTAGCGGGAGGGTCGGAGAGACCCAGTACTTC
TRBD1,.,TRBV28,TRBJ1-6,CAVGQGANSPLHF,TGTGCCGTCGGACAGGGGGCTAATTCACCCCTCCACTTT
TRBD2,.,TRBV27,TRBJ2-5,CASSFSPSGEYQETQYF,TGTGCCAGCAGTTTTTCCCCTAGCGGAGAGTACCAAGAGACCCAGTACTTC
.,.,TRBV25-1,TRBJ2-7,CASSEWGIAETYEQYF,TGTGCCAGCAGTGAATGGGGAATAGCGGAAACCTACGAGCAGTACTTC
TRBD2,.,TRBV29-1,TRBJ2-1,CSVDGRDYRTSYNEQFF,TGCAGCGTTGACGGTCGGGACTACCGTACGTCATACAATGAGCAGTTCTTC
.,.,TRBV29-1,TRBJ2-5,CSVEKGGQETQYF,TGCAGCGTTGAAAAGGGAGGACAAGAGACCCAGTACTTC
.,.,TRBV19,TRBJ1-5,CASSAGQSSNQPQHF,TGTGCCAGTAGCGCAGGACAGTCTAGCAATCAGCCCCAGCATTTT
.,.,TRBV30,TRBJ2-6,CAWSVSVTISGANVLTF,TGTGCCTGGAGTGTATCAGTGACTATTTCTGGGGCCAACGTCCTGACTTTC
TRBD1,few,TRBV19,TRBJ1-1,CASSLIDRENTEAFF,TGTGCCAGTAGTCTCATTGACAGGGAGAACACTGAAGCTTTCTTT
.,.,TRBV6-5,TRBJ2-7,CASSKLGISYEQYF,TGTGCCAGCAGCAAACTCGGGATTTCCTACGAGCAGTACTTC
.,.,TRBV28,TRBJ1-1,CASSLGGRKSMNTEAFF,TGTGCCAGCAGTTTGGGGGGACGGAAGTCTATGAACACTGAAGCTTTCTTT
.,few,TRBV20-1,TRBJ1-5,CSASVGGNSNQPQHF,TGCAGTGCTAGTGTGGGAGGAAATAGCAATCAGCCCCAGCATTTT
TRBD2,.,TRBV27,TRBJ2-7,CASSPGLAGGPFEQYF,TGTGCCAGCAGTCCCGGGTTAGCGGGAGGGCCTTTCGAGCAGTACTTC
.,.,TRBV19,TRBJ1-1,CASSMGRGLRTEAFF,TGTGCCAGTAGTATGGGAAGGGGTTTGAGGACTGAAGCTTTCTTT
.,.,TRBV3-1/TRBV3-2,TRBJ1-1,CASSIEGRVAAEAFF,TGTGCCAGCAGCATAGAAGGGCGGGTAGCGGCTGAAGCTTTCTTT
TRBD1,few,TRBV24-1,TRBJ1-4,CATSDGWTGDGNEKLFF,TGTGCCACCAGTGACGGCTGGACAGGGGACGGGAATGAAAAACTGTTTTTT
TRBD1,.,TRBV6-1,TRBJ2-7,CASSASPGQGADEQYF,TGTGCCAGCAGTGCCTCCCCGGGACAGGGGGCTGACGAGCAGTACTTC
TRBD2,.,TRBV28,TRBJ2-2,CASSLVSGGRAFGELFF,TGTGCCAGCAGTTTAGTCAGCGGCGGGAGGGCCTTCGGGGAGCTGTTTTTT
TRBD2,.,TRBV7-2,TRBJ2-3,CASSPTRLADTDTQYF,TGTGCCAGCAGCCCCACTAGGCTAGCGGACACAGATACGCAGTATTTT
.,.,TRBV5-5,TRBJ2-7,CASSLFEYEQYF,TGTGCCAGCAGCTTGTTTGAGTACGAGCAGTACTTC
TRBD1,.,TRBV6-5,TRBJ1-1,CATTPGQVRTTEAFF,TGTGCCACCACGCCGGGACAGGTACGAACCACTGAAGCTTTCTTT
.,.,TRBV18,TRBJ1-3,CASSGGDFSGNTIYF,TGTGCCAGCTCGGGGGGTGACTTCTCTGGAAACACCATATATTTT
.,.,TRBV19,TRBJ2-5,CASSILSSGRRQQETQYF,TGTGCCAGTAGTATACTCAGCTCCGGTAGGCGACAGCAAGAGACCCAGTACTTC
.,.,TRBV7-9,TRBJ2-7,CASSGTRTGGASLYEQYF,TGTGCCAGCAGCGGGACACGTACAGGGGGGGCATCGCTCTACGAGCAGTACTTC
.,.,TRBV11-2,TRBJ2-3,CASSLSWSGAGGTDTQYF,TGTGCCAGCAGCTTAAGTTGGTCTGGGGCAGGTGGAACAGATACGCAGTATTTT